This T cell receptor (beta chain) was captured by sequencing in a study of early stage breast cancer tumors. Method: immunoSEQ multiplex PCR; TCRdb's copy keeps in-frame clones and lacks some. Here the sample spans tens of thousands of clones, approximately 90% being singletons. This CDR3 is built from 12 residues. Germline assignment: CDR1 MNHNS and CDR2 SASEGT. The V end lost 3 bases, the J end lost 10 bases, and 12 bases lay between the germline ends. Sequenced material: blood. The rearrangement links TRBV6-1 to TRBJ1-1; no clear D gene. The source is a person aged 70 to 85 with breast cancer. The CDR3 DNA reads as TGTGCCAGCAGTGAGATGGCCCAGGCAGCTTTCTTT. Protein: CASSEMAQAAFF.